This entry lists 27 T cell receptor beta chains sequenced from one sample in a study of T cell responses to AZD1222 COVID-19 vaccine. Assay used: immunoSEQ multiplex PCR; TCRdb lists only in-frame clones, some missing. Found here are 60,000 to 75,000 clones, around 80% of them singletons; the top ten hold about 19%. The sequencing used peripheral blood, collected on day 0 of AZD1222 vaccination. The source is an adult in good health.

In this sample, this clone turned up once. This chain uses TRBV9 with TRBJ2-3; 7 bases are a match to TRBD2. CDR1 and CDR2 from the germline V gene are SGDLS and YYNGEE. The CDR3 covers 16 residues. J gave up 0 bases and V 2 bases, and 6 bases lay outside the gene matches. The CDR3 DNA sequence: TGTGCCAGCAGCGTGGACCTAGCGGCTAGCACAGATACGCAGTATTTT. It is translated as CASSVDLAASTDTQYF.

CDR3 bases: TGTGCCAGCAGCCTTGGACAGGAATACAATGAGCAGTTCTTC. Its translation: CASSLGQEYNEQFF. This rearrangement joins TRBV11-1 to TRBJ2-1; the match to TRBD1 covers 7 bases. V was pared by 5 bases and J by 4 bases, with 5 bases of the junction left unmatched. The CDR3 loop spans 14 amino acids. Per germline, CDR1 SGHAT and CDR2 FQDESV (reference sequence). Based on the CDR3 plus reference TRBV11-1 and TRBJ2-1, the full variable domain is EAEVAQSPRYKITEKSQAVAFWCDPISGHATLYWYRQILGQGPELLVQFQDESVVDDSQLPKDRFSAERLKGVDSTLKIQPAELGDSAMYLCASSLGQEYNEQFFGPGTRLTVL.

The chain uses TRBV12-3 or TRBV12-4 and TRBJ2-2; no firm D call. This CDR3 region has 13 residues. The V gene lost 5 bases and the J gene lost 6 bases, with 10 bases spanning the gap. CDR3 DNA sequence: TGTGCCAGCAGTCTAGGCAGGTCCGGGGAGCTGTTTTTT. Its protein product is CASSLGRSGELFF.

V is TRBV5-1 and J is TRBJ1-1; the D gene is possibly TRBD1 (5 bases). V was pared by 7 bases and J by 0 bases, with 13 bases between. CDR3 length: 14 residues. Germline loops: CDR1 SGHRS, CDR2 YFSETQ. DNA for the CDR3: TGCGCCAGCGCCGGGACCGATCTGAACACTGAAGCTTTCTTT. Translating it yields CASAGTDLNTEAFF.

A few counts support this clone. CDR3 in amino acids: CASSFRQGERNGYTF. The CDR3 nucleotides read TGTGCCAGCAGCTTCAGACAGGGGGAGAGAAATGGCTACACCTTC. The chain links TRBV7-2 to TRBJ1-2; 9 nucleotides line up with TRBD1. The germline V gene has CDR1 SGHTA and CDR2 FQGNSA. The J segment lost 6 bases and the V segment lost 3 bases, leaving 8 bases of the junction unmatched. This CDR3 has 15 residues.

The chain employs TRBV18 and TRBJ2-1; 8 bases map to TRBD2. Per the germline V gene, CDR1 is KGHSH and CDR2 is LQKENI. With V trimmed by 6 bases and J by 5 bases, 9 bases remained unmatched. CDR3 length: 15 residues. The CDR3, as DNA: TGTGCCAGCTCCCCGGGGGGGGCGGTCCACAATGAGCAGTTCTTC. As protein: CASSPGGAVHNEQFF.

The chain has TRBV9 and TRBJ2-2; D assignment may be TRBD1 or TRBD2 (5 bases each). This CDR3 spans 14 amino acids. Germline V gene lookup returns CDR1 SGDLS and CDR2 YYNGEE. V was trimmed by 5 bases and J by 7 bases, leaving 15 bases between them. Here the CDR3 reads CASRRDVAIGELFF. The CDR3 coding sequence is TGTGCCAGCAGACGGGACGTCGCAATCGGGGAGCTGTTTTTT.

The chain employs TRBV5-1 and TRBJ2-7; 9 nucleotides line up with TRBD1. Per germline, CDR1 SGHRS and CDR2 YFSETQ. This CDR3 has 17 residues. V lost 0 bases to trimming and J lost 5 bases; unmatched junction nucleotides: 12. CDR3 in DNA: TGCGCCAGCAGCTTGGAATTCGGGGGACAGGGTAACAACGAGCAGTACTTC. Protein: CASSLEFGGQGNNEQYF.

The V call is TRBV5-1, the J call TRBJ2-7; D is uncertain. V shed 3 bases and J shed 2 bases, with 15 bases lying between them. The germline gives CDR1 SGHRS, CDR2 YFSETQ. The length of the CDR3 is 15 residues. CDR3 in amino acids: CASSSGPTETYEQYF. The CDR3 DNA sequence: TGCGCCAGCAGCTCTGGACCGACTGAAACCTACGAGCAGTACTTC.

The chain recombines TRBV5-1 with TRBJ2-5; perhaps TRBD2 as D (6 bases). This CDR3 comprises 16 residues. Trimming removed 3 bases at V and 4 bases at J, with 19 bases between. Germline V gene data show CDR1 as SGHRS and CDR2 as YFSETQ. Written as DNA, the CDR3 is TGCGCCAGCAGCTCGATCTTGACTAGAAGGGCAGAGACCCAGTACTTC. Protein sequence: CASSSILTRRAETQYF.

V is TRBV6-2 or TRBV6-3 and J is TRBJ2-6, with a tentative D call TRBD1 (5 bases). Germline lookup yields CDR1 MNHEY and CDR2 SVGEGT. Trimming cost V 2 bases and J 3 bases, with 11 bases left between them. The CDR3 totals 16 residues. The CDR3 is CASSYGFQGGANVLTF. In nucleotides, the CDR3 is TGTGCCAGCAGTTACGGCTTCCAGGGTGGGGCCAACGTCCTGACTTTC.

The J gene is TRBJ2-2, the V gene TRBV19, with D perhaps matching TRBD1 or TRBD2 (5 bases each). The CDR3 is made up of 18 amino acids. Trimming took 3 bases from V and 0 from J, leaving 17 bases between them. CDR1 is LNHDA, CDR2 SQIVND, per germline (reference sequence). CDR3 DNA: TGTGCCAGTAGTATGGGACCCTTAGCGAATACGAACACCGGGGAGCTGTTTTTT. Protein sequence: CASSMGPLANTNTGELFF.

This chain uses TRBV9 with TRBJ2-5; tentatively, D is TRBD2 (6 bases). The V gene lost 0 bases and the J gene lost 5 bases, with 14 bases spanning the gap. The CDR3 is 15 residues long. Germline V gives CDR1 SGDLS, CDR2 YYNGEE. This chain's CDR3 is CASSVEERAGETQYF. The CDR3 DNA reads TGTGCCAGCAGCGTAGAGGAAAGGGCGGGGGAGACCCAGTACTTC.

The CDR3 here is CASSLRLAGSTDTQYF. The CDR3 region has the DNA TGTGCCAGCAGCTTGCGGCTAGCGGGAAGCACAGATACGCAGTATTTT. This rearrangement joins TRBV5-4 to TRBJ2-3; 9 bases are shared with TRBD2. The CDR3 contains 16 residues. Trimming removed 1 base from V and 0 bases from J; junction bases left unmatched: 3. Germline CDR1 is SGHNT and CDR2 is YYREEE (reference sequence).

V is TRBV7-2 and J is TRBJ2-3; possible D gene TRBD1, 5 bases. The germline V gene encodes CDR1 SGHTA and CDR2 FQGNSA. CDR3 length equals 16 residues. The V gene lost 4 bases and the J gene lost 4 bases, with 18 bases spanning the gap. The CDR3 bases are TGTGCCAGCAGCTCGGGTCAGGGATTGTACGCAGATACGCAGTATTTT. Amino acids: CASSSGQGLYADTQYF.

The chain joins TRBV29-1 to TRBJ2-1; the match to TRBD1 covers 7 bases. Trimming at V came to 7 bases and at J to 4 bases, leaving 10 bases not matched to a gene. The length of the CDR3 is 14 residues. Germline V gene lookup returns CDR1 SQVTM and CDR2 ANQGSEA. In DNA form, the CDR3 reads TGCAGCGCCCGCCCACAGGGGCAATACAATGAGCAGTTCTTC. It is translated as CSARPQGQYNEQFF.

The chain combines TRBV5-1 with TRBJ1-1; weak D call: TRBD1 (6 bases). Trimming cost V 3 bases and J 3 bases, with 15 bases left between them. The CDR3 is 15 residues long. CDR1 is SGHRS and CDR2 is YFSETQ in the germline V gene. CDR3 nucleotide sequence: TGCGCCAGCAGCTCCCTGGGGGGGCAGTACACTGAAGCTTTCTTT. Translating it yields CASSSLGGQYTEAFF.

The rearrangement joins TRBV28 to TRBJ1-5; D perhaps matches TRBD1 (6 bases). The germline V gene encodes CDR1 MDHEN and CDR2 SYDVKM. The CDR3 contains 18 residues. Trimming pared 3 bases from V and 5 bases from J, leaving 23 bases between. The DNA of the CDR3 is TGTGCCAGCAGTTTCCCCCTGTTAGGACAGCGGCCCGATCAGCCCCAGCATTTT. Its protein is CASSFPLLGQRPDQPQHF.

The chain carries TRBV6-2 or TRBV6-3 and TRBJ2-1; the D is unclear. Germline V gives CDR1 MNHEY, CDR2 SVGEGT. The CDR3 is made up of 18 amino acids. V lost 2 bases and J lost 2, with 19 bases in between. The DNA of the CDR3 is TGTGCCAGCAGTTACGGTCCAGCTAACGGGTACACCTACAATGAGCAGTTCTTC. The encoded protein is CASSYGPANGYTYNEQFF.

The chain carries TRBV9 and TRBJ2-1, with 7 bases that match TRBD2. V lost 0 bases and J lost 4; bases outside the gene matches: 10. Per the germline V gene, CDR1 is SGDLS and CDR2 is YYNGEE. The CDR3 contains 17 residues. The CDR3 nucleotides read TGTGCCAGCAGCGTAGGTGGTTCTAGCGGTTTATACAATGAGCAGTTCTTC. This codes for CASSVGGSSGLYNEQFF.

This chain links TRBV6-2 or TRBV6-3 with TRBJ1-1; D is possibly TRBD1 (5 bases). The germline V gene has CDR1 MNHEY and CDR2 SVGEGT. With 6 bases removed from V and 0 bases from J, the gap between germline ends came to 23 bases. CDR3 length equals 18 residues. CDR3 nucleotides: TGTGCCAGCAGCAGATACCCCTCCTCAAGGACAATGAACACTGAAGCTTTCTTT. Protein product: CASSRYPSSRTMNTEAFF.

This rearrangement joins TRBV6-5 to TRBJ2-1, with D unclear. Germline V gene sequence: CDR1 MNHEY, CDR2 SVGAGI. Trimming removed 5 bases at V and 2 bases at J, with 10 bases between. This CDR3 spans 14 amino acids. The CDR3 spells CASSNSDPYNEQFF. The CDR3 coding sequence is TGTGCCAGCAGTAATTCGGACCCCTACAATGAGCAGTTCTTC.

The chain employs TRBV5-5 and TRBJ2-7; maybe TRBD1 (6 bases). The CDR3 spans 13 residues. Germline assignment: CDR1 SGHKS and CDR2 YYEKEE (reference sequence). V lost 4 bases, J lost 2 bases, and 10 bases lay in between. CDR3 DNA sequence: TGTGCCAGCAGCGGGACACTTACCTACGAGCAGTACTTC. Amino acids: CASSGTLTYEQYF.

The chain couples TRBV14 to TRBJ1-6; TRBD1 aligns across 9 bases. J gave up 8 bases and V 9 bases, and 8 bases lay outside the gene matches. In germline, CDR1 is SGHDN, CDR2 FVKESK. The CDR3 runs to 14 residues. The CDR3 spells CASRQGERYSPLHF. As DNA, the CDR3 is TGTGCCAGTCGACAGGGGGAAAGATATTCACCCCTCCACTTT.

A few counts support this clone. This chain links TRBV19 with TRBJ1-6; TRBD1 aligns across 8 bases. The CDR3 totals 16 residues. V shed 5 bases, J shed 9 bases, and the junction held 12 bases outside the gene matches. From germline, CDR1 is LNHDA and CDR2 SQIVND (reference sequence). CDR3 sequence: CASSVRTGTLGSPLHF. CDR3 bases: TGTGCCAGTAGTGTACGGACAGGGACTTTGGGTTCACCCCTCCACTTT. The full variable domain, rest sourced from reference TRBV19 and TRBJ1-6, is DGGITQSPKYLFRKEGQNVTLSCEQNLNHDAMYWYRQDPGQGLRLIYYSQIVNDFQKGDIAEGYSVSREKKESFPLTVTSAQKNPTAFYLCASSVRTGTLGSPLHFGNGTRLTVT.

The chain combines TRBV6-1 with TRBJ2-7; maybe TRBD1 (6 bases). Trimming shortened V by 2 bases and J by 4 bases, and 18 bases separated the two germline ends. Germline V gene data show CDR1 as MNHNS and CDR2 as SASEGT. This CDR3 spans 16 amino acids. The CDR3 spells CASSEWFWGRQYEQYV. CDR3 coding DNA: TGTGCCAGCAGTGAATGGTTTTGGGGGCGACAATACGAGCAGTACGTC.

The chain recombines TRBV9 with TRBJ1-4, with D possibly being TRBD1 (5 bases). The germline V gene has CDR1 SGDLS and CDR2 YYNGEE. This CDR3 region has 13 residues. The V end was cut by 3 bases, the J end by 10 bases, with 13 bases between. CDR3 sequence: CASSGTNRGKLFF. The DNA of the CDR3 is TGTGCCAGCAGCGGGACAAATCGTGGAAAACTGTTTTTT.